These 27 T cell receptor beta chains came from one sample sequenced in a study of molecular identifiers for immune sequencing clone quantification. A single record per CDR3 protein comes from TCRdb applying MiXCR to the PCR reads. The top ten clones hold around 0.84% of a sample with 400,000 to 600,000 distinct CDR3 sequences, about a fifth of them seen once. Sequencing was performed on naive CD8+ T cells from blood, with Jurkat cell RNA spiked in. Stated subset: FACS-sorted CD8+CD4-CCR7+CD45RA+ naive T cells. Every receptor here comes from a human donor in good health. Some libraries in this study had Jurkat cell RNA spiked in.

This clonotype was seen more than once but under ten times. The rearrangement links TRBV27 to TRBJ2-5, with 8 nucleotides matching TRBD2. Trimming removed 6 bases from V and 3 bases from J; junction bases left unmatched: 9. The CDR3 has 15 amino acids. The V gene's germline CDR1 is MNHEY and CDR2 SMNVEV (reference sequence). In nucleotides, the CDR3 is TGTGCCAGCAGAGCCGGGACTAGGACGGAAGAGACCCAGTACTTC. This codes for CASRAGTRTEETQYF.

This clonotype was recorded a few times. The J gene is TRBJ2-1, the V gene TRBV15; 7 bases are a match to TRBD2. V was pared by 0 bases and J by 3 bases, with 8 bases of the junction left unmatched. CDR3 length equals 17 residues. Germline CDR1 and CDR2: LNHNV and YYDKDF (reference sequence). The CDR3 nucleotides are TGTGCCACCAGCAGAGATAGGTGGGGGGGGTACTACAATGAGCAGTTCTTC. This codes for CATSRDRWGGYYNEQFF.

To note about this clonotype: Since no conserved phenylalanine or tryptophan closes the CDR3, a read error is the likely cause. The chain is built from TRBV6-2 or TRBV6-3 and TRBJ2-3; D is uncertain. Looked up from germline, CDR1 is MNHEY and CDR2 is SVGEGT. V gave up 0 bases and J gave up 3 bases, with 13 bases separating them. The CDR3 spans 16 residues. This chain's CDR3 is CASSYSIEKVTDTQYS. In DNA form, the CDR3 reads TGTGCCAGCAGTTACTCGATTGAGAAGGTAACAGATACGCAGTATTCT.

The chain combines TRBV2 with TRBJ2-5; 7 bases are a match to TRBD2. This CDR3 region has 13 residues. The V and J ends lost 10 bases and 9 bases, in that order; junction bases with no gene match: 14. CDR1 and CDR2 (germline): SNHLY, FYNNEI. The CDR3 DNA follows: TGTGCCACCGAGGTGGAAGGGAGGGAGGCCCAGTACTTC. Residues: CATEVEGREAQYF.

This clonotype was seen a few times. J is TRBJ1-4 and V is TRBV7-9; 8 bases fit TRBD1. Germline trimming cut 5 bases from V and 5 bases from J; bases unmatched to any gene: 10. CDR1 and CDR2 from the germline V gene are SEHNR and FQNEAQ (reference sequence). The CDR3 contains 16 residues. The CDR3 DNA reads as TGTGCCAGCAGCCACATCCTGGGACAGGAGAATGAAAAACTGTTTTTT. Protein sequence: CASSHILGQENEKLFF.

The rearrangement links TRBV10-3 to TRBJ2-1; D gene uncertain. The V end lost 1 base, the J end lost 8 bases, and 9 bases lay between the germline ends. This CDR3 has 13 amino acids. Germline loops: CDR1 ENHRY, CDR2 SYGVKD. The CDR3 DNA reads TGTGCCATCAGTGAGTTCACGGACGATGAGCAGTTCTTC. Translated, it gives CAISEFTDDEQFF.

The chain joins TRBV5-1 to TRBJ2-5; 11 bases fit TRBD1. This CDR3 is 15 amino acids long. Per germline, CDR1 SGHRS and CDR2 YFSETQ. Unmatched junction bases numbered 7, after V lost 4 bases and J lost 5 bases. This CDR3 is CASSPGQGAWETQYF. The CDR3 DNA sequence: TGCGCCAGCAGCCCCGGACAGGGGGCATGGGAGACCCAGTACTTC.

In its sample, this clonotype was seen once. Given a much more abundant clone one base away, this may be a read error. This chain connects TRBV2 to TRBJ1-1, with no clear D. Per the germline V gene, CDR1 is SNHLY and CDR2 is FYNNEI. Trimming shortened V by 3 bases and J by 12 bases, and 5 bases separated the two germline ends. The CDR3 runs 9 residues. CDR3 sequence (DNA): TGTGCCAGCAGTGAGGGATCTTTCTTT. It specifies CASSEGSFF.

The sample holds many counts of this clonotype. The chain carries TRBV12-3 or TRBV12-4 and TRBJ2-2; D is unclear. The CDR3 covers 15 residues. The ends were cut back, 3 bases at V and 2 bases at J, with 10 bases in the middle. The DNA of the CDR3 is TGTGCCAGCAGTTTGAAGAGCCCTAACACCGGGGAGCTGTTTTTT. It codes for CASSLKSPNTGELFF.

The V gene is TRBV20-1, the J gene TRBJ2-7, with D possibly being TRBD1 (5 bases). CDR3 length: 18 amino acids. Per the germline V gene, CDR1 is DFQATT and CDR2 is SNEGSKA (reference sequence). The ends were cut back, 1 base at V and 2 bases at J, with 24 bases in the middle. CDR3 coding DNA: TGCAGTGCTAGAGGTCCCCCCCCCTCCAGGCAGGGCCCCTACGAGCAGTACTTC. It translates to CSARGPPPSRQGPYEQYF.

This clonotype was observed at least ten times. This chain connects TRBV5-1 to TRBJ2-7; D is ambiguous. The V and J ends lost 2 bases and 7 bases respectively, with 10 bases between them. The germline V gene encodes CDR1 SGHRS and CDR2 YFSETQ. This CDR3 comprises 12 residues. The CDR3 nucleotides read TGCGCCAGCAGCTTTCGTGACGAGGAGCAGTACTTC. Its translation: CASSFRDEEQYF. The full variable domain, rest sourced from reference TRBV5-1 and TRBJ2-7, is KAGVTQTPRYLIKTRGQQVTLSCSPISGHRSVSWYQQTPGQGLQFLFEYFSETQRNKGNFPGRFSGRQFSNSRSEMNVSTLELGDSALYLCASSFRDEEQYFGPGTRLTVT.

The rearrangement links TRBV6-6 to TRBJ2-7; D could derive from TRBD1 or TRBD2 (6 bases each). This CDR3 has 15 residues. Germline CDR1 is MNHNY and CDR2 is SVGAGI (reference sequence). V lost 0 bases to trimming and J lost 3 bases, with 12 bases between them. CDR3 residues: CASSYSGGVGYEQYF. The CDR3 nucleotides read TGTGCCAGCAGTTACTCGGGGGGCGTCGGCTACGAGCAGTACTTC.

The rearrangement joins TRBV2 to TRBJ1-5; 8 positions agree with TRBD1. V shed 3 bases and J 3 bases; nucleotides not matched to a gene: 10. The CDR3 loop spans 17 amino acids. Germline V gene data show CDR1 as SNHLY and CDR2 as FYNNEI. The CDR3 sequence: CASSEAIDRGPNQPQHF. The DNA of the CDR3 is TGTGCCAGCAGTGAGGCAATTGACAGGGGCCCCAATCAGCCCCAGCATTTT. Supplemented by reference TRBV2 and TRBJ1-5, the full variable domain reads EPEVTQTPSHQVTQMGQEVILRCVPISNHLYFYWYRQILGQKVEFLVSFYNNEISEKSEIFDDQFSVERPDGSNFTLKIRSTKLEDSAMYFCASSEAIDRGPNQPQHFGDGTRLSIL.

Remarks on this clonotype: A much larger clone lies a single base off, so this may be a read error. The J gene is TRBJ2-7, the V gene TRBV6-5, with D possibly being TRBD1 (5 bases). Trimming removed 3 bases at V and 8 bases at J, with 14 bases between. The germline gives CDR1 MNHEY, CDR2 SVGAGI. The CDR3 is made up of 13 amino acids. The CDR3 here is CASSYSYGAKQYF. The DNA for the CDR3 is TGTGCCAGCAGTTATAGTTATGGGGCCAAGCAGTACTTC.

Regarding this clonotype: The CDR3 does not close with the conserved phenylalanine or tryptophan, likely indicating a read error. V gene TRBV7-9 combines with J gene TRBJ1-2; D not resolved. The CDR3 length is 14 residues. Trimming removed 1 base from V and 0 bases from J, with 6 bases in between. The germline V gene has CDR1 SEHNR and CDR2 FQNEAQ (reference sequence). The CDR3 reads CASSLGAANYGYTC. Written as DNA, the CDR3 is TGTGCCAGCAGCTTAGGTGCGGCTAACTATGGCTACACCTGC.

In this sample, this clonotype turned up many times. This chain uses TRBV7-8 with TRBJ2-1; D might be TRBD2 (7 bases). Germline CDR1 reads SGHVS; CDR2 reads FQNEAQ. The CDR3 is made up of 16 amino acids. V lost 5 bases and J 0 bases, leaving 14 bases between the germline ends. The DNA for the CDR3 is TGTGCCAGCAGCCCGCCGGGGGGCCGCTCCTACAATGAGCAGTTCTTC. Amino acid sequence: CASSPPGGRSYNEQFF. The complete variable domain, with remaining parts taken from reference TRBV7-8 and TRBJ2-1, reads GAGVSQSPRYKVAKRGQDVALRCDPISGHVSLFWYQQALGQGPEFLTYFQNEAQLDKSGLPSDRFFAERPEGSVSTLKIQRTQQEDSAVYLCASSPPGGRSYNEQFFGPGTRLTVL.

The chain carries TRBV3-2 and TRBJ1-5. TRBV3-2 is noted as a pseudogene. The length of the CDR3 is 12 residues. The CDR3 DNA reads TGTGCCAGCAGCCATACGCTGGAGCCCCAGCATTTT. It is translated as CASSHTLEPQHF.

This clonotype was found many times. The chain carries TRBV5-1 and TRBJ2-5; D is uncertain. The CDR3 is 14 amino acids. CDR1 and CDR2 from the germline V gene are SGHRS and YFSETQ. Trimming left V 2 bases short and J 4 bases short, with 12 bases between. CDR3 DNA: TGCGCCAGCAGCTTAACGTACGCCAGAGAGACCCAGTACTTC. It yields the protein CASSLTYARETQYF.

A word on this clonotype: An end of the junction differs from the germline gene, which may be a read error. The CDR3 DNA follows: TGTGCCAGCAGGCCCCGCCCGGGACAGGGAAGGTATCAGCCCCGGCATTTT. This sequence encodes CASRPRPGQGRYQPRHF. V and J are TRBV6-2 or TRBV6-3 and TRBJ1-5; 9 bases map to TRBD1. The CDR3 runs to 17 residues. The germline V gene has CDR1 MNHEY and CDR2 SVGEGT.

This chain joins TRBV3-1 and TRBJ2-5; D not resolved. V lost 0 bases and J lost 0, with 11 bases in between. The CDR3 sequence is 16 residues long. Per the germline V gene, CDR1 is LGHDT and CDR2 is YNNKEL (reference sequence). The CDR3 sequence is CASSQDSPIYQETQYF. The DNA of the CDR3 is TGTGCCAGCAGCCAAGATAGCCCCATATACCAAGAGACCCAGTACTTC.

On this clonotype: It may be a read error: a sequence one base away is much more abundant. The V call is TRBV5-6, the J call TRBJ2-1; 7 positions match TRBD1. This CDR3 has 13 residues. Germline lookup yields CDR1 SGHDT and CDR2 YYEEEE. Trimming at V came to 4 bases and at J to 10 bases, leaving 8 bases not matched to a gene. Written as DNA, the CDR3 is TGTGCCAGCAGCGAAGACAGGGATAACGAGCAGTTCTTC. This encodes CASSEDRDNEQFF.

The chain is built from TRBV20-1 and TRBJ1-1, with 9 bases lining up with TRBD1. J gave up 3 bases and V 1 base, and 0 bases lay outside the gene matches. Germline-derived CDR1 and CDR2 are DFQATT and SNEGSKA (reference sequence). CDR3 length: 13 residues. The CDR3 is CSARGTGDTEAFF. The CDR3 nucleotides are TGCAGTGCTAGAGGGACAGGGGACACTGAAGCTTTCTTT.

This clonotype was recorded many times. V usage is TRBV7-9 and J usage is TRBJ1-1; D is ambiguous. V dropped 1 base and J dropped 5 bases, with 11 bases sitting between them. The CDR3 length is 14 residues. CDR1 is SEHNR, CDR2 FQNEAQ, per germline (reference sequence). The CDR3 nucleotides read TGTGCCAGCAGCTTAGTTTTCACTGGGACTGAAGCTTTCTTT. Its protein is CASSLVFTGTEAFF. The full variable domain, rest sourced from reference TRBV7-9 and TRBJ1-1, is DTGVSQNPRHKITKRGQNVTFRCDPISEHNRLYWYRQTLGQGPEFLTYFQNEAQLEKSRLLSDRFSAERPKGSFSTLEIQRTEQGDSAMYLCASSLVFTGTEAFFGQGTRLTVV.

The gene calls are TRBV11-2 and TRBJ2-2; TRBD2 agrees at 9 bases. This CDR3 has 14 residues. In germline, CDR1 is SGHAT, CDR2 FQNNGV. The V gene end was trimmed by 6 bases and the J gene end by 7 bases; junction bases not matched to a gene: 6. The chain's CDR3 is CASREGTSLGELFF. The CDR3 bases are TGTGCCAGCAGAGAAGGGACTAGCCTCGGGGAGCTGTTTTTT. Full variable domain (missing parts from reference TRBV11-2 and TRBJ2-2): EAGVAQSPRYKIIEKRQSVAFWCNPISGHATLYWYQQILGQGPKLLIQFQNNGVVDDSQLPKDRFSAERLKGVDSTLKIQPAKLEDSAVYLCASREGTSLGELFFGEGSRLTVL.

The table lists this clonotype with a few counts. This sequence joins TRBV4-3 and TRBJ1-4, with a weak D call TRBD1 (5 bases). The CDR3 loop spans 17 amino acids. The germline V and J ends were trimmed by 0 bases and 7 bases, with 18 bases remaining between them. In germline, CDR1 is LGHNA, CDR2 YSLEER. The CDR3 bases are TGCGCCAGCAGCCAAGAACCCGGGGGGACTGTACGTGAAAAACTGTTTTTT. Translated: CASSQEPGGTVREKLFF.

Of note for this clonotype: A read error is possible here, since a much larger clone lies one base away. The chain carries TRBV25-1 and TRBJ2-7; the match to TRBD2 covers 14 bases. The CDR3 spans 16 residues. Germline assignment: CDR1 MGHDK and CDR2 SYGVNS. CDR3 in DNA: TGTGCCTGCAGCCCAGCCGGGACTAGCGGGGGTTTCGAGCAGTACTTC. Translation gives CACSPAGTSGGFEQYF.

In regard to this clonotype: A much larger clone differs by one base, so this may be a read error. This chain's CDR3 is CAPPSYTDTQYF. DNA of the CDR3: TGTGCCCCCCCGAGCTACACAGATACGCAGTATTTT. The gene calls are TRBV10-3 and TRBJ2-3; D unresolved. This CDR3 region has 12 residues. Germline V gene sequence: CDR1 ENHRY, CDR2 SYGVKD. The germline V and J ends were trimmed by 11 bases and 2 bases, with 11 bases remaining between them.